The entry below gives a single T cell receptor (beta chain) sequence along with its context. Its specificity is not known. Distinct nucleotide sequences in the sample also encode this CDR3. Deep was the level used in running the assay. The data were produced by immunoSEQ multiplex PCR, yet TCRdb's version contains in-frame clones alone and is incomplete. This sample has millions of clones; 85% to 95% occur once, and the top ten carry about 1.1%. Naive CD8 cells comprised CD45RO-negative, CCR7-positively selected cells, excluding terminally differentiated effector memory CD45RA+ cells. The CDR3 has 14 amino acids. Germline V CDR1 and CDR2: MGHRA, YSYEKL. The V and J ends lost 4 bases and 3 bases respectively, with 10 bases between them. This sample was taken from a study of shared clonotypes between healthy human individuals. Whole-study findings and limits: On the whole, naive subsets had larger estimated richness than memory subsets had. Sequencing depth was predicted to influence how clonotypes are shared among donors. A handful of donors had roughly 5% of their naive CD4 clonotypes in common.

Sequenced input: naive CD8+ T cells sorted from blood. This clonotype was sampled from a man aged 18 to 29 in good health. V and J are TRBV4-1 and TRBJ1-5; possibly TRBD1 for D (5 bases). The CDR3 loop is CASSLDSSNQPQHF. The CDR3 bases are TGCGCCAGCAGCCTCGACAGTTCCAATCAGCCCCAGCATTTT.